The 29 T cell receptor beta chains given below trace back to one sample, sequenced in a study of cytomegalovirus exposure and HLA in healthy donors. The method was immunoSEQ multiplex PCR; TCRdb's version includes in-frame clones alone and lacks a portion of them. The repertoire holds about 44,000 clones, 80% to 95% seen once, with 2.1% in the top ten. Sequencing used PBMCs. These receptors originate from a woman aged 18 to 35 in good health and CMV-seronegative.

The CDR3 DNA reads TGTGCCAGCAGCTTAGAGAGCCAGGGCCGAAACACCATATATTTT. This codes for CASSLESQGRNTIYF. The gene calls are TRBV7-6 and TRBJ1-3; D might be TRBD1 (5 bases). V lost 1 base and J 5 bases, leaving 12 bases between the germline ends. The length of the CDR3 is 15 residues. Per germline, CDR1 SGHVS and CDR2 FNYEAQ.

This chain links TRBV4-1 with TRBJ2-7; TRBD1 matches at 9 bases. The CDR3 loop spans 16 amino acids. V was clipped by 3 bases and J by 4 bases; unmatched bases: 10. CDR1 MGHRA and CDR2 YSYEKL come from the germline V gene. The CDR3 sequence is CASSQGSGTGTYEQYF. The CDR3 region has the DNA TGCGCCAGCAGCCAGGGATCCGGGACAGGGACTTACGAGCAGTACTTC.

This chain uses TRBV2 with TRBJ1-5, with D possibly being TRBD1 (5 bases). The V gene lost 4 bases and the J gene lost 6 bases, with 16 bases spanning the gap. CDR1 and CDR2 from the germline V gene are SNHLY and FYNNEI. The CDR3 is 15 residues long. The DNA for the CDR3 is TGTGCCAGCAGTGGAAATACAGGTTTGACTCAGCCCCAGCATTTT. The encoded protein is CASSGNTGLTQPQHF.

This chain uses TRBV4-1 with TRBJ1-6; possibly TRBD1 for D (6 bases). Trimming took 0 bases from V and 8 from J, leaving 14 bases between them. The CDR3 contains 16 residues. Germline-derived CDR1 and CDR2 are MGHRA and YSYEKL. CDR3 bases: TGCGCCAGCAGCCAAGATGACAGGCCTCCTCATTCACCCCTCCACTTT. Translated: CASSQDDRPPHSPLHF.

The chain uses TRBV6-1 and TRBJ2-5; 13 positions agree with TRBD2. Trimming took 4 bases from V and 5 from J; bases not matched to a gene: 10. This CDR3 has 17 amino acids. The V gene's germline CDR1 is MNHNS and CDR2 SASEGT. The CDR3 sequence is CASSGRTSGGAGETQYF. The CDR3 coding sequence is TGTGCCAGCAGTGGACGTACTAGCGGGGGGGCCGGGGAGACCCAGTACTTC.

The rearrangement uses TRBV5-6 and TRBJ2-3; 10 bases agree with TRBD2. From germline, CDR1 is SGHDT and CDR2 YYEEEE. V lost 1 base, J lost 2 bases, and 7 bases stayed unmatched. The length of the CDR3 is 17 residues. The CDR3 coding sequence is TGTGCCAGCAGCTTGCTGGCTAGCGGGGGTGTCACAGATACGCAGTATTTT. Encoded protein: CASSLLASGGVTDTQYF.

This clone is medium-sized. In DNA, the CDR3 is TGTGCCAGCAGTGAGCGGGAGGGCTACAATGAGCAGTTCTTC. It specifies CASSEREGYNEQFF. The chain combines TRBV6-4 with TRBJ2-1; 9 bases are a match to TRBD2. Looked up from germline, CDR1 is MRHNA and CDR2 is SNTAGT. V shed 3 bases and J 3 bases; nucleotides not matched to a gene: 0. CDR3 length: 14 residues.

The rearrangement links TRBV27 to TRBJ2-7; a possible D gene is TRBD2 (5 bases). The germline V gene encodes CDR1 MNHEY and CDR2 SMNVEV (reference sequence). Between the trimmed V and J ends, which lost 3 bases and 7 bases, there was a span of 13 bases. CDR3 length equals 13 residues. CDR3 sequence reads: CASSLSGSLEQYF. CDR3 in DNA: TGTGCCAGCAGTTTGAGCGGCTCGCTAGAGCAGTACTTC.

This rearrangement joins TRBV6-5 to TRBJ1-2; maybe TRBD1 (5 bases). The CDR3 extends over 15 amino acids. CDR1 is MNHEY, CDR2 SVGAGI, per germline. V dropped 5 bases and J dropped 0 bases, with 13 bases sitting between them. In nucleotides, the CDR3 is TGTGCCAGCAGTACCAGACAGCCACCTAACTATGGCTACACCTTC. Translating gives CASSTRQPPNYGYTF.

The rearrangement links TRBV28 to TRBJ2-5; D is perhaps TRBD1 (5 bases). The CDR3 loop spans 15 amino acids. The germline V gene encodes CDR1 MDHEN and CDR2 SYDVKM. The V and J ends lost 2 bases and 4 bases respectively, with 14 bases between them. The CDR3, as DNA: TGTGCCAGCAGTTTAAGTTGGAGAAGGGGAGAGACCCAGTACTTC. Translated: CASSLSWRRGETQYF.

The chain's CDR3 is CAWSVQGEDTDTQYF. In DNA, the CDR3 is TGTGCCTGGAGTGTCCAGGGGGAGGACACAGATACGCAGTATTTT. The V call is TRBV30, the J call TRBJ2-3; a weak D match, TRBD1 (7 bases). This CDR3 comprises 15 residues. The V end was cut by 0 bases, the J end by 2 bases, with 12 bases between. The germline V gene encodes CDR1 GTSNPN and CDR2 SVGIG (reference sequence).

The genes are TRBV7-8 and TRBJ2-7; D might be TRBD2 (6 bases). CDR3 size: 13 residues. Between the trimmed V and J ends, which lost 5 bases and 2 bases, there was a span of 10 bases. CDR1 SGHVS and CDR2 FQNEAQ come from the germline V gene. This chain's CDR3 is CASSRDSTYEQYF. CDR3 sequence (DNA): TGTGCCAGCAGCCGGGACTCCACCTACGAGCAGTACTTC.

The rearrangement links TRBV27 to TRBJ2-6, with TRBD1 matching 12 bases. After removal of 3 bases from V and 0 bases from J, the junction contained 9 bases not matched to a gene. Germline V gene data show CDR1 as MNHEY and CDR2 as SMNVEV (reference sequence). This CDR3 comprises 20 residues. CDR3 sequence (DNA): TGTGCCAGCAGTTTCAAGGGGACAGGGGGCCTAACCTCTGGGGCCAACGTCCTGACTTTC. This sequence encodes CASSFKGTGGLTSGANVLTF.

This clone has a single count. The rearrangement uses TRBV6-5 and TRBJ2-5; 7 bases fit TRBD2. CDR1 and CDR2 from the germline V gene are MNHEY and SVGAGI. CDR3 length: 15 amino acids. V was pared by 5 bases and J by 0 bases, with 6 bases of the junction left unmatched. For the CDR3, the DNA is TGTGCCAGCAGTCCGGCTGGGGGGGACCAAGAGACCCAGTACTTC. Residues: CASSPAGGDQETQYF.

This rearrangement joins TRBV7-8 to TRBJ2-7; 11 nucleotides agree with TRBD2. The CDR3 loop spans 18 amino acids. Germline trimming cut 3 bases from V and 2 bases from J; bases unmatched to any gene: 12. Germline values: CDR1 SGHVS, CDR2 FQNEAQ. CDR3 protein: CASSLAGTSGVLPYEQYF. The CDR3 nucleotides read TGTGCCAGCAGCTTGGCAGGGACTAGCGGAGTCCTCCCCTACGAGCAGTACTTC.

The V call is TRBV27, the J call TRBJ1-1; D is possibly TRBD1 (5 bases). Per the germline V gene, CDR1 is MNHEY and CDR2 is SMNVEV (reference sequence). V lost 8 bases, J lost 7 bases, and 14 bases lay in between. This CDR3 has 12 amino acids. CDR3 sequence (DNA): TGTGCCAGCCGTCTCGGGGGAAGTGAAGCTTTCTTT. Amino acids: CASRLGGSEAFF.

The J gene is TRBJ2-7, the V gene TRBV7-9; TRBD1 is a possible D gene (6 bases). Trimming removed 3 bases at V and 2 bases at J, with 8 bases between. Germline V gene data show CDR1 as SEHNR and CDR2 as FQNEAQ (reference sequence). The CDR3 extends over 13 amino acids. The CDR3 loop is CASSFGQTYEQYF. The CDR3 nucleotides are TGTGCCAGCAGCTTCGGACAGACCTACGAGCAGTACTTC.

The rearrangement links TRBV10-1 to TRBJ1-1; D uncertain. This CDR3 contains 15 residues. Germline V gene sequence: CDR1 WNHNN, CDR2 SYGVQD (reference sequence). Trimming took 2 bases from V and 0 from J, leaving 10 bases between them. The CDR3 reads CASSEGPRMNTEAFF. DNA for the CDR3: TGCGCCAGCAGTGAGGGTCCGAGGATGAACACTGAAGCTTTCTTT.

The chain has TRBV7-9 and TRBJ1-1; TRBD1 is a possible D gene (5 bases). Trimming removed 3 bases from V and 5 bases from J, with 16 bases in between. The CDR3 totals 15 residues. Germline V gene sequence: CDR1 SEHNR, CDR2 FQNEAQ (reference sequence). CDR3 residues: CASSFPSGMITEAFF. In DNA form, the CDR3 reads TGTGCCAGCAGCTTTCCTTCAGGGATGATAACTGAAGCTTTCTTT. Based on the CDR3 plus reference TRBV7-9 and TRBJ1-1, the full variable domain is DTGVSQNPRHKITKRGQNVTFRCDPISEHNRLYWYRQTLGQGPEFLTYFQNEAQLEKSRLLSDRFSAERPKGSFSTLEIQRTEQGDSAMYLCASSFPSGMITEAFFGQGTRLTVV.

The rearrangement uses TRBV15 and TRBJ2-7; the match to TRBD1 covers 9 bases. J was trimmed by 0 bases and V by 9 bases; bases with no gene match: 6. Germline V gene lookup returns CDR1 LNHNV and CDR2 YYDKDF (reference sequence). The CDR3 covers 14 residues. CDR3 nucleotide sequence: TGTGCCACGGGACAGGGCCCCCTCTCCTACGAGCAGTACTTC. Protein product: CATGQGPLSYEQYF.

A few counts support this clone. The chain uses TRBV6-4 and TRBJ2-1; no reliable D call. The CDR3 runs to 12 residues. Trimming cost V 8 bases and J 4 bases, with 9 bases left between them. Germline V gives CDR1 MRHNA, CDR2 SNTAGT. DNA for the CDR3: TGTGCCAGCGGCGACACTTACAATGAGCAGTTCTTC. Translated: CASGDTYNEQFF.

V and J are TRBV19 and TRBJ2-7, with TRBD2 matching 10 bases. J was trimmed by 4 bases and V by 5 bases; bases with no gene match: 5. The germline gives CDR1 LNHDA, CDR2 SQIVND (reference sequence). This CDR3 is built from 14 residues. The CDR3 region is CASSALAGKYEQYF. The CDR3, as DNA: TGTGCCAGTAGTGCACTAGCGGGAAAGTACGAGCAGTACTTC.

The V gene is TRBV6-5, the J gene TRBJ1-2, with 9 nucleotides matching TRBD1. Losses at the gene ends were 7 bases for V and 8 bases for J; bases not matched to a gene: 8. The CDR3 is 13 amino acids. Germline V gene lookup returns CDR1 MNHEY and CDR2 SVGAGI. CDR3 sequence reads: CASTGTGSYGYTF. The CDR3 DNA reads TGTGCCAGCACCGGGACAGGGTCATACGGCTACACCTTC.

CDR3 nucleotide sequence: TGTGCCAGCAGCTTAGGTGGGACAGGGGGAGGAGAGACCCAGTACTTC. Its protein is CASSLGGTGGGETQYF. The chain carries TRBV7-8 and TRBJ2-5; TRBD1 matches 11 bases. V lost 1 base and J lost 4; bases outside the gene matches: 5. CDR1 is SGHVS, CDR2 FQNEAQ, per germline. The CDR3 sequence is 16 residues long.

The chain couples TRBV6-5 to TRBJ2-3, with 10 bases aligning to TRBD2. J was trimmed by 2 bases and V by 5 bases; bases with no gene match: 1. Germline lookup yields CDR1 MNHEY and CDR2 SVGAGI. The CDR3 loop spans 14 amino acids. The CDR3 coding sequence is TGTGCCAGCAGTAGCGGGAGGGCCACAGATACGCAGTATTTT. Protein sequence: CASSSGRATDTQYF.

The chain joins TRBV5-6 to TRBJ1-1; D perhaps matches TRBD1 (6 bases). Per the germline V gene, CDR1 is SGHDT and CDR2 is YYEEEE. The CDR3 has 12 residues. Trimming pared 4 bases from V and 5 bases from J, leaving 9 bases between. In nucleotides, the CDR3 is TGTGCCAGCAGCGTACAGGGTACTGAAGCTTTCTTT. It codes for CASSVQGTEAFF.

The chain recombines TRBV6-1 with TRBJ1-4; TRBD1 is a possible D gene (6 bases). The CDR3 contains 15 residues. Germline CDR1 and CDR2: MNHNS and SASEGT. Trimming removed 8 bases at V and 8 bases at J, with 21 bases between. The CDR3 DNA follows: TGTGCCAGCGGAACCCTTCAGGGGTTAGGGGAAAAACTGTTTTTT. Protein: CASGTLQGLGEKLFF.

V usage is TRBV5-4 and J usage is TRBJ1-4, with D maybe TRBD1 (6 bases). The V gene lost 0 bases and the J gene lost 8 bases, with 14 bases spanning the gap. The germline V gene encodes CDR1 SGHNT and CDR2 YYREEE (reference sequence). The CDR3 loop spans 15 amino acids. The CDR3, as DNA: TGTGCCAGCAGCTTGGCCGAAACAGGGAACGAAAAACTGTTTTTT. Protein: CASSLAETGNEKLFF.

The chain employs TRBV11-2 and TRBJ2-7, with D perhaps matching TRBD2 (6 bases). The CDR3 consists of 11 residues. The V gene lost 5 bases and the J gene lost 8 bases, with 10 bases spanning the gap. Germline CDR1 SGHAT, CDR2 FQNNGV. CDR3 sequence: CASSGGMKQYF. The CDR3, as DNA: TGTGCCAGCAGCGGAGGGATGAAGCAGTACTTC.